This passage covers 6 T cell receptor beta chains from one sample sequenced in a study of Tregs in tolerant kidney transplant recipients. The antigens of these receptors remain unknown. Measured with immunoSEQ multiplex PCR; TCRdb has only the in-frame clones, and not every one. Of roughly 16,000 clones listed, less than 80% are singletons. The material sequenced was Tregs from blood cultured with allogeneic cells. The receptors here all came from a human donor in good health.

By sample share, this clone is medium-sized. This CDR3 reads CASSLGWEYGYTF. The CDR3 DNA is TGTGCCAGCAGCTTAGGGTGGGAGTATGGCTACACCTTC. V usage is TRBV7-8 and J usage is TRBJ1-2; no clear D. CDR1 and CDR2 (germline): SGHVS, FQNEAQ. CDR3 length: 13 residues. V lost 1 base to trimming and J lost 5 bases, with 8 bases between them.

This clone has just one count. CDR3 sequence: CASSYSGQAGNTIYF. The DNA of the CDR3 is TGTGCCAGCAGTTACTCCGGACAGGCTGGAAACACCATATATTTT. The rearrangement joins TRBV6-6 to TRBJ1-3, with 7 bases lining up with TRBD1. V shed 0 bases, J shed 2 bases, and the junction held 1 base outside the gene matches. The CDR3 has 15 amino acids. CDR1 and CDR2 from the germline V gene are MNHNY and SVGAGI (reference sequence).

The chain employs TRBV5-1 and TRBJ2-2, with 7 positions matching TRBD2. The CDR3 is 18 residues long. V lost 1 base, J lost 2 bases, and 11 bases stayed unmatched. The germline V gene has CDR1 SGHRS and CDR2 YFSETQ. CDR3 amino acids: CASSLNSQGGANTGELFF. The CDR3 bases are TGCGCCAGCAGCTTGAATTCCCAGGGAGGGGCAAACACCGGGGAGCTGTTTTTT.

As concerns this clone: One end of the junction is discordant with germline, which a read error may explain. The V gene is TRBV4-1, the J gene TRBJ2-7; D possibly corresponds to TRBD2 (6 bases). CDR1 and CDR2 (germline): MGHRA, YSYEKL. The CDR3 length is 15 residues. CDR3 residues: CASSQAQGLAYEQYF. The CDR3, as DNA: TGTGCCAGCAGCCAAGCCCAGGGACTGGCCTACGAGCAGTACTTC.

The chain uses TRBV5-4 and TRBJ2-3, with TRBD2 identical over 9 bases. Trimming at V came to 4 bases and at J to 3 bases, leaving 3 bases not matched to a gene. The CDR3 has 14 residues. Germline values: CDR1 SGHNT, CDR2 YYREEE (reference sequence). CDR3 coding DNA: TGTGCCAGCAGCCGCACTAGCGGGACAGATACGCAGTATTTT. Protein sequence: CASSRTSGTDTQYF.

The V call is TRBV18, the J call TRBJ1-1; a possible D gene is TRBD1 (5 bases). Germline V lookup: CDR1 KGHSH, CDR2 LQKENI. This CDR3 comprises 13 residues. Trimming took 6 bases from V and 3 from J, leaving 11 bases between them. CDR3 DNA: TGTGCCAGCTCGCTGAGGGGAGACACTGAAGCTTTCTTT. Translating it yields CASSLRGDTEAFF.